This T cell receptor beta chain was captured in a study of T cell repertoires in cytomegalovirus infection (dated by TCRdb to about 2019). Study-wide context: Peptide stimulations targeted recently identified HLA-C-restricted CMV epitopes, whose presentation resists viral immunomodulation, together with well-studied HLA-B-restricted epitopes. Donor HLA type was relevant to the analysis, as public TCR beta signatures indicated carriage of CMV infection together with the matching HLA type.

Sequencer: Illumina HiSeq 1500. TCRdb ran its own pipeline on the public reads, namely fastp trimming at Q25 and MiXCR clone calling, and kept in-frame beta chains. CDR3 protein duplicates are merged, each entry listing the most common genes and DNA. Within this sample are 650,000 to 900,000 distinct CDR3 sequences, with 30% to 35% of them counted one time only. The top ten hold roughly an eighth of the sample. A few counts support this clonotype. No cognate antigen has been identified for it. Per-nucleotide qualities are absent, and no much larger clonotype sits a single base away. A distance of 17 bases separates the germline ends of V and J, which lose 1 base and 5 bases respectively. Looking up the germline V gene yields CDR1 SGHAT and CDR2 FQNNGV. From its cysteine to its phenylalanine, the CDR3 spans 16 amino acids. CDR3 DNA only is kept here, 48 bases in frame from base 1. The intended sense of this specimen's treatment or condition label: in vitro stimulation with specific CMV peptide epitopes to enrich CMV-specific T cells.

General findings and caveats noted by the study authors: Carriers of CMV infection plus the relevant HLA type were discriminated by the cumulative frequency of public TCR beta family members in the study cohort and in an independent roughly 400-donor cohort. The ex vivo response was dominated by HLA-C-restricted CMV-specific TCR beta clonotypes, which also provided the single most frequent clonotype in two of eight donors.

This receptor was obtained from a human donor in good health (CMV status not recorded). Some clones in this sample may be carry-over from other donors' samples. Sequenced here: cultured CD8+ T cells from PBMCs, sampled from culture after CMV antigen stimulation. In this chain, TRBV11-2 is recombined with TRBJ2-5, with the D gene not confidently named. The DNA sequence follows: TGTGCCAGCAGCTTAGGCCTGGCTCGGAAGGTGGAGACCCAGTACTTC. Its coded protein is CASSLGLARKVETQYF.